The TCR beta chain under discussion was sequenced for a study of T cells in Graves' hyperthyroidism and ophthalmopathy. Uncontrolled infection, other autoimmune disease, pregnancy or lactation barred patients from enrollment. Trimming shortened V by 4 bases and J by 8 bases, and 13 bases separated the two germline ends. The CDR3 length is 14 residues. Germline V lookup: CDR1 KGHDR, CDR2 SFDVKD. Amplified regions were TCR beta CDR3 sequences from RNA transcripts. A first-round RT-PCR of the TCR CDR3 used the HTBI primer set. TCRdb processed the multiplex PCR reads anew with MiXCR; each CDR3 protein has one entry. The table has about 610,000 distinct CDR3 sequences, around 45% seen once; the top ten hold around 7.7%.

This receptor was obtained from a woman aged 18-35 years with Graves' hyperthyroidism. Input material: peripheral blood or thyroid tissue (not recorded which). The chain recombines TRBV24-1 with TRBJ2-2; no reliable D call. DNA of the CDR3: TGTGCCACCAGTGACCAGGCACAACCAGGGGAGCTGTTTTTT. It codes for CATSDQAQPGELFF.